This entry lists 2 T cell receptor beta chains sequenced from one sample in a study of beta chain features in type 1 diabetes. Sequenced material consisted of expressed TCRB transcripts (all of the isolated RNA was reverse transcribed). Produced via immunoSEQ multiplex PCR; TCRdb's table is partial and in-frame only. The sample lists a few hundred thousand clones, around a fifth occurring once. The sequenced material came from naive CD4+ T cells from blood. The receptor set was obtained from a woman aged 18-29 years in good health.

There are a few counts of this clone. The rearrangement uses TRBV23-1 and TRBJ2-1; 9 nucleotides match TRBD2. Being an ORF, TRBV23-1 has a function that is uncertain. The length of the CDR3 is 17 residues. V shed 4 bases and J 7 bases; nucleotides not matched to a gene: 14. CDR3: CASSPRNDSGSGNEQFF. For the CDR3, the DNA is TGCGCCAGCAGTCCCCGGAATGATAGCGGGAGTGGAAATGAGCAGTTCTTC.

The CDR3, as DNA: TGCGCCAGCCGGACTAGAATCGCAGCCAATGAGCAGTTCTTC. This codes for CASRTRIAANEQFF. The rearrangement links TRBV5-1 to TRBJ2-1, with 7 bases lining up with TRBD2. This CDR3 is built from 14 residues. The J segment lost 6 bases and the V segment lost 7 bases, leaving 10 bases of the junction unmatched. Looked up from germline, CDR1 is SGHRS and CDR2 is YFSETQ.